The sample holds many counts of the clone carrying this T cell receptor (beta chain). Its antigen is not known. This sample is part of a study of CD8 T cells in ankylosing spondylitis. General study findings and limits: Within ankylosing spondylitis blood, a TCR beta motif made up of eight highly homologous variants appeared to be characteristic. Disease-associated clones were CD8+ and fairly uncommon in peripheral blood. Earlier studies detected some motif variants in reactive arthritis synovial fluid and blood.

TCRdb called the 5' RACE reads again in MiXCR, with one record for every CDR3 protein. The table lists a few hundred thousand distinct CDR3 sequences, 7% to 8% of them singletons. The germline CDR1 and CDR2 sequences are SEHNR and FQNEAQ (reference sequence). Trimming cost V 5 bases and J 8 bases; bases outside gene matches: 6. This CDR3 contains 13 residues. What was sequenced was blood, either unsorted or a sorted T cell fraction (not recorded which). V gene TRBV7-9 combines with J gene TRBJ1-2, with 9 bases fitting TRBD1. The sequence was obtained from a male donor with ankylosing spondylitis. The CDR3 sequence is CASSKQGAEGYTF. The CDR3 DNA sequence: TGTGCCAGCAGCAAACAGGGGGCTGAGGGCTACACCTTC.